These T cell receptor beta chains were read from a single sample in a study of cytomegalovirus exposure and HLA in healthy donors. Only in-frame clones appear in the TCRdb table, and some are missing; sequencing was by immunoSEQ multiplex PCR. The sample contains more than 300,000 clones, more than 80% of which appear only once. The sequenced sample consisted of PBMCs. These receptor sequences come from a woman under 30 in good health and CMV-seronegative. Both conserved end residues are trimmed from each CDR3. The D gene is left open where the match is weak. Clone size appears in some rows only: once, few, many, or a class for an expanded clone.

v_call: TRBV2; clone_size: -; d_call: TRBD1; j_call: TRBJ1-4; cdr3_aa: ASSEAGTGTGKLF
v_call: TRBV7-9; clone_size: -; d_call: TRBD2; j_call: TRBJ2-1; cdr3_aa: ASRSTSGSYNEQF
v_call: TRBV5-6; clone_size: -; d_call: -; j_call: TRBJ1-3; cdr3_aa: ASTRLNVDTIY
v_call: TRBV30; clone_size: -; d_call: TRBD1; j_call: TRBJ2-7; cdr3_aa: AWSLGDRGLGEQY
v_call: TRBV7-2; clone_size: -; d_call: -; j_call: TRBJ1-1; cdr3_aa: ASSPTGNTEAF
v_call: TRBV5-6; clone_size: few; d_call: TRBD2; j_call: TRBJ2-2; cdr3_aa: ASSLLAGVGGGELF
v_call: TRBV9; clone_size: -; d_call: TRBD1; j_call: TRBJ1-2; cdr3_aa: ASSTGQGNYGYT
v_call: TRBV6-5; clone_size: -; d_call: -; j_call: TRBJ1-2; cdr3_aa: ASSSAGGNYGYT
v_call: TRBV28; clone_size: -; d_call: TRBD1; j_call: TRBJ2-4; cdr3_aa: ASSPQGANIQY
v_call: TRBV27; clone_size: -; d_call: -; j_call: TRBJ2-3; cdr3_aa: ASSPMSTDTQY
v_call: TRBV7-6; clone_size: -; d_call: TRBD2; j_call: TRBJ2-7; cdr3_aa: ASSLEGGRGEQY
v_call: TRBV5-4; clone_size: few; d_call: -; j_call: TRBJ2-3; cdr3_aa: ASSLALHTDTQY
v_call: TRBV19; clone_size: few; d_call: -; j_call: TRBJ1-5; cdr3_aa: ASSIGREWGNQPQH
v_call: TRBV6-5; clone_size: -; d_call: TRBD1; j_call: TRBJ1-2; cdr3_aa: ASSSPDRNHT
v_call: TRBV5-6; clone_size: -; d_call: -; j_call: TRBJ2-2; cdr3_aa: ASMLGWAGGELF
v_call: TRBV9; clone_size: -; d_call: TRBD1; j_call: TRBJ2-7; cdr3_aa: ASSPLPGQGAYEQY
v_call: TRBV30; clone_size: few; d_call: -; j_call: TRBJ2-2; cdr3_aa: AWSARDINTGELF
v_call: TRBV9; clone_size: -; d_call: -; j_call: TRBJ2-7; cdr3_aa: ASSVAGESYEQY
v_call: TRBV28; clone_size: -; d_call: -; j_call: TRBJ1-2; cdr3_aa: ASSFSGQNYGYT
v_call: TRBV27; clone_size: few; d_call: TRBD1; j_call: TRBJ2-7; cdr3_aa: ASTRDRSSYEQY
v_call: TRBV14; clone_size: -; d_call: TRBD2; j_call: TRBJ2-2; cdr3_aa: ASSHTSGSANTGELF
v_call: TRBV7-3; clone_size: -; d_call: TRBD1; j_call: TRBJ2-1; cdr3_aa: ASSLETGGYNEQF